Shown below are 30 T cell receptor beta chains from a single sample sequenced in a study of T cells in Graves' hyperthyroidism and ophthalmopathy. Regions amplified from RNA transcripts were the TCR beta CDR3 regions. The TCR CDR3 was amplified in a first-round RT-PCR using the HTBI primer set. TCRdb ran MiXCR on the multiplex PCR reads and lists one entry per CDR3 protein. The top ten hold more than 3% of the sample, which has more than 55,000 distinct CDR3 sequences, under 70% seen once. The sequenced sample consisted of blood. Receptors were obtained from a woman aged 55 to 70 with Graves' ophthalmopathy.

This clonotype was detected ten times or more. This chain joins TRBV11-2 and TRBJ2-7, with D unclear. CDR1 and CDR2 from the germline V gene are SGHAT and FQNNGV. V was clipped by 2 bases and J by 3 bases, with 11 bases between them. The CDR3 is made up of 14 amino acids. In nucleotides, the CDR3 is TGTGCCAGCAGCTTAACATACCCATTCTACGAGCAGTACTTC. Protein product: CASSLTYPFYEQYF. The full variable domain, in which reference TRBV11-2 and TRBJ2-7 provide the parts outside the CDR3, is EAGVAQSPRYKIIEKRQSVAFWCNPISGHATLYWYQQILGQGPKLLIQFQNNGVVDDSQLPKDRFSAERLKGVDSTLKIQPAKLEDSAVYLCASSLTYPFYEQYFGPGTRLTVT.

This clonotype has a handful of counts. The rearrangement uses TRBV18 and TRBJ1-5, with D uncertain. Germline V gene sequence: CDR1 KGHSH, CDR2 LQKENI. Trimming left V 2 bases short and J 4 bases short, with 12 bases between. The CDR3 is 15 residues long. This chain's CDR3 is CASSPDGSQNQPQHF. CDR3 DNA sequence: TGTGCCAGCTCACCAGACGGGAGTCAAAATCAGCCCCAGCATTTT.

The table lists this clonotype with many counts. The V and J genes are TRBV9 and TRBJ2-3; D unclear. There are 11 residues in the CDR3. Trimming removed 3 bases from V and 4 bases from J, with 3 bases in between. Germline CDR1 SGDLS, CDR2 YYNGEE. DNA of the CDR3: TGTGCCAGCAGCGGCGCAGATACGCAGTATTTT. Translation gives CASSGADTQYF.

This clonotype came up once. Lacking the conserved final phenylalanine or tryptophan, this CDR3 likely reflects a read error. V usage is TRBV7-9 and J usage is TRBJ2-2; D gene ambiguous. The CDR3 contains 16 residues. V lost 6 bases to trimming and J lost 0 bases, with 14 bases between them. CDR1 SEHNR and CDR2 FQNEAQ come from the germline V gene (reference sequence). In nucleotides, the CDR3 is TGTGCCAGCAGTGTGATTCCAGCCTCGAACACCGGGGAGCTGTTTATT. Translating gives CASSVIPASNTGELFI.

CDR3 bases: TGCAGTGCCAACAGAGGCAATCAGCCCCAGCATTTT. Translated, it gives CSANRGNQPQHF. This sequence joins TRBV20-1 and TRBJ1-5; D not certain. Looked up from germline, CDR1 is DFQATT and CDR2 is SNEGSKA (reference sequence). With 6 bases removed from V and 2 bases from J, the gap between germline ends came to 8 bases. The CDR3 extends over 12 amino acids.

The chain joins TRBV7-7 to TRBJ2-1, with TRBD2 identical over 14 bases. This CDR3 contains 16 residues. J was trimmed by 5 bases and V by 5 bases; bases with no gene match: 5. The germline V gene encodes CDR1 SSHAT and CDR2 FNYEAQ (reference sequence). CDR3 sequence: CASSLGLAGGDNEQFF. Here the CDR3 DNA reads TGTGCCAGCAGCCTTGGACTAGCGGGGGGAGACAATGAGCAGTTCTTC.

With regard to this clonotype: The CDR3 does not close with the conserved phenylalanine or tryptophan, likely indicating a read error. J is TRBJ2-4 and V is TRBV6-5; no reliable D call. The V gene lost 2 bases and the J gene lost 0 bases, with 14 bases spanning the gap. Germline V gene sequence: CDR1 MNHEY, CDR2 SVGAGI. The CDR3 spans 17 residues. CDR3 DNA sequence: TGTGCCAGCAGTTACAGCGAGCCGAGACTAGCCAAAAACATTCAGTACTCC. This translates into CASSYSEPRLAKNIQYS.

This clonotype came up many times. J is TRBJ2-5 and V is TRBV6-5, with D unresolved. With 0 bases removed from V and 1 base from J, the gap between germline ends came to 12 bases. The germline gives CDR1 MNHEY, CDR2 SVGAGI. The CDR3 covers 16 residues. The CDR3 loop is CASSYSESSAQETQYF. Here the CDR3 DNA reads TGTGCCAGCAGTTACTCGGAATCGTCGGCCCAAGAGACCCAGTACTTC.

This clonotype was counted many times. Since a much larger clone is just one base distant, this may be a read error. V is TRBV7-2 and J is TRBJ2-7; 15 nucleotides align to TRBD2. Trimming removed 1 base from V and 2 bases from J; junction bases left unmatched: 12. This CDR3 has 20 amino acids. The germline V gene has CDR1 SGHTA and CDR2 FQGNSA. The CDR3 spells CASSLEGTSGGPPKAYEQYF. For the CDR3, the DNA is TGTGCCAGCAGCTTAGAAGGGACTAGCGGGGGGCCGCCGAAAGCCTACGAGCAGTACTTC.

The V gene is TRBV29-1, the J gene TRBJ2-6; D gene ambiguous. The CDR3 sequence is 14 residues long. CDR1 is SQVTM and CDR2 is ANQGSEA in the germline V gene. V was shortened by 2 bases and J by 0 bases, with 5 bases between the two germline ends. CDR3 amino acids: CSVEPGSGANVLTF. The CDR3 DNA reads TGCAGCGTTGAACCGGGCTCTGGGGCCAACGTCCTGACTTTC.

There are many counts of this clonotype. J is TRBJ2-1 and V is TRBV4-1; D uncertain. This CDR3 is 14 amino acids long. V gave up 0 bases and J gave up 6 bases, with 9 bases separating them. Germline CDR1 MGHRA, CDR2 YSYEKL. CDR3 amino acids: CASSQEISTNEQFF. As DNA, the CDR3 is TGCGCCAGCAGCCAAGAGATCAGCACCAATGAGCAGTTCTTC.

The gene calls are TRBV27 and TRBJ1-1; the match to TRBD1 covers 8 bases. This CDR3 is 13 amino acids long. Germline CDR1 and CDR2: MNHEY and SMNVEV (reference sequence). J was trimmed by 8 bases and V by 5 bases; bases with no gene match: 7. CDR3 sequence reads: CASSPDRDREAFF. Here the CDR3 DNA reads TGTGCCAGCAGTCCGGACCGGGACAGGGAAGCTTTCTTT.

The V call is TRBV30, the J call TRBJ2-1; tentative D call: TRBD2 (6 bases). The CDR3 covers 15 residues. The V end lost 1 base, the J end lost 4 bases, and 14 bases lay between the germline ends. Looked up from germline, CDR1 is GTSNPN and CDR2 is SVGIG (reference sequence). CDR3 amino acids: CAWSDGTSDYNEQFF. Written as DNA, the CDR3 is TGTGCCTGGAGTGACGGGACTTCCGATTACAATGAGCAGTTCTTC.

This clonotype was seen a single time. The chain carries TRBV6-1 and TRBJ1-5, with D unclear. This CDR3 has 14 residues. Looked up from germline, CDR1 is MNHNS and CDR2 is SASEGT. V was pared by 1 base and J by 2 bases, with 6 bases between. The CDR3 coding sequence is TGTGCCAGCAGTGAAGGGCAGGGCAATCAGCCCCAGCATTTT. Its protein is CASSEGQGNQPQHF.

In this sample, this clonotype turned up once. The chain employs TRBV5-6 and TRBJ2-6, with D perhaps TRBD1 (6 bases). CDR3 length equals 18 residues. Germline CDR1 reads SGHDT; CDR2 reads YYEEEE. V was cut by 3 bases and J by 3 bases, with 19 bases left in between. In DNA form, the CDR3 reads TGTGCCAGCAGCTCTACAGGGACACTCAACTATGGGGCCAACGTCCTGACTTTC. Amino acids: CASSSTGTLNYGANVLTF.

CDR3 sequence reads: CAISEKMSTIYF. The CDR3 DNA reads as TGTGCCATCAGTGAGAAGATGTCAACCATATATTTT. The rearrangement uses TRBV10-3 and TRBJ1-3; D unclear. V lost 2 bases and J 10 bases, leaving 9 bases between the germline ends. This CDR3 has 12 residues. From germline, CDR1 is ENHRY and CDR2 SYGVKD.

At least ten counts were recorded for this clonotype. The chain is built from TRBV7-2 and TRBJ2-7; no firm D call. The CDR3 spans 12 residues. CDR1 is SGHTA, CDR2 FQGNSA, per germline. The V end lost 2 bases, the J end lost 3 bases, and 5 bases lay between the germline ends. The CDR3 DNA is TGTGCCAGCAGCTTAACCCACTACGAGCAGTACTTC. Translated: CASSLTHYEQYF.

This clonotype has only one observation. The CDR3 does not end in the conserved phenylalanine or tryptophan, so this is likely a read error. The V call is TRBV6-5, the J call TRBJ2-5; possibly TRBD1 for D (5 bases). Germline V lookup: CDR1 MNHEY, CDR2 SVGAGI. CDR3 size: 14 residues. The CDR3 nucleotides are TGCGCCAGCAGTTACGGCAGGGTTCACGAGACCCAGTACTCC. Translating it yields CASSYGRVHETQYS.

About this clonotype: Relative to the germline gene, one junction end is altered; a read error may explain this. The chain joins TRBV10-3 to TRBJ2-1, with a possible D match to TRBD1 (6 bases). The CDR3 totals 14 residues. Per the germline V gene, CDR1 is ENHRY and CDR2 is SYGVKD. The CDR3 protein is CAISRLGQYKEQFF. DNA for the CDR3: TGTGCCATCAGCAGACTGGGACAATACAAAGAGCAGTTCTTC.

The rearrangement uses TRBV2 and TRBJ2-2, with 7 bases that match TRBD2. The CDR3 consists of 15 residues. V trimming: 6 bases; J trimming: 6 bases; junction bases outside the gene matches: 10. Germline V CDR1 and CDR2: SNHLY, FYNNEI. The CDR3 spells CASRGAGILSGELFF. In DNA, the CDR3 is TGTGCCAGCAGAGGAGCGGGGATACTTTCCGGGGAGCTGTTTTTT.

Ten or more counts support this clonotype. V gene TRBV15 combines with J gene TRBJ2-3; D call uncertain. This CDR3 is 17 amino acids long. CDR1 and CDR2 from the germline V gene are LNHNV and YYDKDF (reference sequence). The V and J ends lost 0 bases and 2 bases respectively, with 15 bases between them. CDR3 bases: TGTGCCACCAGCAGAGATCTCCGGGCCCGACACACAGATACGCAGTATTTT. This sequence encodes CATSRDLRARHTDTQYF.

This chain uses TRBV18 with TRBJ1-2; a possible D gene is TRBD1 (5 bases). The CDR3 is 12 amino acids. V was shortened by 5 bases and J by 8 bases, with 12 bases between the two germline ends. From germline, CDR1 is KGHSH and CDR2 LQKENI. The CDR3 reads CASSAQGRGYTF. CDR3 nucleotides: TGTGCCAGCTCAGCCCAGGGCCGCGGCTACACCTTC. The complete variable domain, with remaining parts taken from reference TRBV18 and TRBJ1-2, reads NAGVMQNPRHLVRRRGQEARLRCSPMKGHSHVYWYRQLPEEGLKFMVYLQKENIIDESGMPKERFSAEFPKEGPSILRIQQVVRGDSAAYFCASSAQGRGYTFGSGTRLTVV.

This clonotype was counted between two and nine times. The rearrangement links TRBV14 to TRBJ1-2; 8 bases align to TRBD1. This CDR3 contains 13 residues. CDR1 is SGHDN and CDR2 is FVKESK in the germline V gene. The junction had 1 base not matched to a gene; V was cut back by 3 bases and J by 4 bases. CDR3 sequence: CASSQGQVYGYTF. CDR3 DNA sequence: TGTGCCAGCAGCCAGGGACAGGTCTATGGCTACACCTTC.

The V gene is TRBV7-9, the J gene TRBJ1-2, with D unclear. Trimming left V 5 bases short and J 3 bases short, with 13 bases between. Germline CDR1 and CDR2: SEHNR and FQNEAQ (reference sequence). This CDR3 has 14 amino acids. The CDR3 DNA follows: TGTGCCAGCAGCGAGCAAGGGTCGCACTATGGCTACACCTTC. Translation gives CASSEQGSHYGYTF.

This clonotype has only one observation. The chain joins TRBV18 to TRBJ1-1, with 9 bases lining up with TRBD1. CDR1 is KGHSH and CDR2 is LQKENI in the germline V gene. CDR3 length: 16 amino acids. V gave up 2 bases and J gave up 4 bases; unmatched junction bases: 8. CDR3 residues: CASSPDTGGGGTEAFF. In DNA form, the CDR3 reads TGTGCCAGCTCACCAGATACAGGGGGCGGGGGCACTGAAGCTTTCTTT.

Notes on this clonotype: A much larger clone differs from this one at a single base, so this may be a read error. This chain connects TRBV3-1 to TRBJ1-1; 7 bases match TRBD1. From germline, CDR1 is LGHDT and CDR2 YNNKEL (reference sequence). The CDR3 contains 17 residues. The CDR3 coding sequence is TGTGCCAGCAGCCAACGTATAGGGGGCGCGAGTAGCACTGAAGCTTCCTTT. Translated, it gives CASSQRIGGASSTEASF.

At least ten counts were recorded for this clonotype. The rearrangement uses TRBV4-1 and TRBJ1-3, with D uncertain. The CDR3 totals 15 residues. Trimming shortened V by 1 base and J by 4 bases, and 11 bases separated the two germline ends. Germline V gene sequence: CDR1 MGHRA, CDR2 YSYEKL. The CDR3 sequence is CASSQAKGKGNTIYF. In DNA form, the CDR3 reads TGCGCCAGCAGCCAAGCAAAGGGAAAGGGAAACACCATATATTTT.

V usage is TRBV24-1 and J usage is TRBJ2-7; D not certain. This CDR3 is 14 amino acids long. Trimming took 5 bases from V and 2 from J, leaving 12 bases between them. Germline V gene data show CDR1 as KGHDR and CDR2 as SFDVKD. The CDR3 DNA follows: TGTGCCACCAGTGTCAATGACAAGACCTACGAGCAGTACTTC. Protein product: CATSVNDKTYEQYF.

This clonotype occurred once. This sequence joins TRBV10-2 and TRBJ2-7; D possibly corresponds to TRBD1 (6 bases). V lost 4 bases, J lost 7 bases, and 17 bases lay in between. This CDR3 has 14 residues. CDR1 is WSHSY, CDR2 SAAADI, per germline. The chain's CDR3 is CASSGLGGRGEQYF. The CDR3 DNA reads TGCGCCAGCAGTGGCCTAGGGGGACGGGGAGAGCAGTACTTC.

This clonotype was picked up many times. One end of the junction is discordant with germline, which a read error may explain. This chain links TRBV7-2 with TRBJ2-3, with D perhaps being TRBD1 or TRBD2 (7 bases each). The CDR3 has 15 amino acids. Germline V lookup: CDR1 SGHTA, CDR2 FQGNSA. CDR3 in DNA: TGTGCCAGCACCGTAGTGGGGAGGGGGACAGATGCGCAGTATTTT. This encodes CASTVVGRGTDAQYF.